Following are 32 T cell receptor beta chains from one sample sequenced in a study of control samples from healthy donors and cancer patients. Sequencing was performed with immunoSEQ multiplex PCR; in TCRdb, only in-frame clones are kept and a portion is missing. The data hold 46,000 or so clones, with approximately 92% observed a single time. The material sequenced was PBMCs. The receptor source for this set is a man aged 25-45 years with colorectal cancer.

The V and J genes are TRBV19 and TRBJ1-3; D unclear. The CDR3 is made up of 15 amino acids. CDR1 and CDR2 from the germline V gene are LNHDA and SQIVND (reference sequence). V shed 4 bases and J shed 1 base, with 11 bases lying between them. In nucleotides, the CDR3 is TGTGCCAGTAGTACTCCCCTGGAGTCTGGAAACACCATATATTTT. This encodes CASSTPLESGNTIYF. The complete variable domain, with remaining parts taken from reference TRBV19 and TRBJ1-3, reads DGGITQSPKYLFRKEGQNVTLSCEQNLNHDAMYWYRQDPGQGLRLIYYSQIVNDFQKGDIAEGYSVSREKKESFPLTVTSAQKNPTAFYLCASSTPLESGNTIYFGEGSWLTVV.

V is TRBV27 and J is TRBJ1-5, with 7 bases matching TRBD1. Looked up from germline, CDR1 is MNHEY and CDR2 is SMNVEV (reference sequence). CDR3 length equals 14 residues. J lost 5 bases, V lost 6 bases, and 7 bases had no gene match. The CDR3 spells CASRLYTGDQPQHF. For the CDR3, the DNA is TGTGCCAGCAGGCTATACACAGGGGATCAGCCCCAGCATTTT.

This rearrangement joins TRBV27 to TRBJ2-7, with no clear D. This CDR3 region has 13 residues. In germline, CDR1 is MNHEY, CDR2 SMNVEV (reference sequence). V was trimmed by 2 bases and J by 3 bases, leaving 8 bases between them. The CDR3 protein is CASSLITGYEQYF. In DNA form, the CDR3 reads TGTGCCAGCAGTTTAATAACCGGCTACGAGCAGTACTTC.

The chain couples TRBV11-2 to TRBJ1-1, with 12 bases aligning to TRBD1. J was trimmed by 4 bases and V by 5 bases; bases with no gene match: 8. The CDR3 consists of 16 residues. Germline CDR1 and CDR2: SGHAT and FQNNGV. This chain's CDR3 is CASSPRDRGRSTEAFF. CDR3 DNA sequence: TGTGCCAGCAGCCCCCGGGACAGGGGGCGAAGCACTGAAGCTTTCTTT.

The chain has TRBV7-2 and TRBJ1-3; D not resolved. This CDR3 has 18 amino acids. From germline, CDR1 is SGHTA and CDR2 FQGNSA. V was pared by 0 bases and J by 0 bases, with 15 bases between. CDR3 in DNA: TGTGCCAGCAGCTTAGCGCTCCCCTACGCGAGCTCTGGAAACACCATATATTTT. Translated, it gives CASSLALPYASSGNTIYF.

The V and J genes are TRBV5-5 and TRBJ1-1; D uncertain. There are 13 residues in the CDR3. Germline CDR1 and CDR2: SGHKS and YYEKEE (reference sequence). V shed 2 bases and J shed 1 base, with 6 bases lying between them. CDR3: CASSFSGNTEAFF. The CDR3 DNA reads TGTGCCAGCAGCTTTAGTGGGAACACTGAAGCTTTCTTT.

V gene TRBV20-1 combines with J gene TRBJ1-6; TRBD1 is a possible D gene (6 bases). The V end was cut by 3 bases, the J end by 7 bases, with 16 bases between. The CDR3 loop spans 15 amino acids. Germline V lookup: CDR1 DFQATT, CDR2 SNEGSKA (reference sequence). CDR3 loop: CSASELGGWNSPLHF. The CDR3 nucleotides read TGCAGTGCTAGTGAGCTTGGGGGCTGGAATTCACCCCTCCACTTT.

This clone appeared once. V usage is TRBV6-5 and J usage is TRBJ2-7, with a tentative D call TRBD1 (5 bases). V was shortened by 4 bases and J by 3 bases, with 10 bases between the two germline ends. The CDR3 has 13 residues. CDR1 is MNHEY and CDR2 is SVGAGI in the germline V gene. CDR3 in amino acids: CASSFRVDYEQYF. The CDR3 DNA reads as TGTGCCAGCAGTTTCAGGGTAGACTACGAGCAGTACTTC.

The V gene is TRBV7-2, the J gene TRBJ2-6; D may be TRBD1 (6 bases). The germline gives CDR1 SGHTA, CDR2 FQGNSA. V was cut by 2 bases and J by 0 bases, with 8 bases left in between. CDR3 length: 16 residues. The CDR3 DNA reads TGTGCCAGCAGCTTAAAGGGACACTCTGGGGCCAACGTCCTGACTTTC. Translation: CASSLKGHSGANVLTF.

V is TRBV5-1 and J is TRBJ2-5; 9 bases agree with TRBD2. The trim removed 0 bases at V and 2 bases at J, leaving 5 bases unmatched. Germline CDR1 is SGHRS and CDR2 is YFSETQ. The CDR3 loop spans 16 amino acids. CDR3 in DNA: TGCGCCAGCAGCTTGGCCTTAGCGGGGGCTCAAGAGACCCAGTACTTC. Its protein is CASSLALAGAQETQYF.

The chain employs TRBV15 and TRBJ1-3; D is unclear. The V gene's germline CDR1 is LNHNV and CDR2 YYDKDF (reference sequence). V lost 0 bases and J 0 bases, leaving 6 bases between the germline ends. The CDR3 loop spans 15 amino acids. CDR3 loop: CATSRDLSSGNTIYF. The CDR3 DNA follows: TGTGCCACCAGCAGAGATCTCAGCTCTGGAAACACCATATATTTT.

The V gene is TRBV7-2, the J gene TRBJ2-1; D unresolved. CDR1 is SGHTA and CDR2 is FQGNSA in the germline V gene. The V gene lost 1 base and the J gene lost 1 base, with 8 bases spanning the gap. The CDR3 extends over 15 amino acids. CDR3 protein: CASSLVVGSYNEQFF. CDR3 bases: TGTGCCAGCAGCTTAGTCGTAGGTTCCTACAATGAGCAGTTCTTC. Supplemented by reference TRBV7-2 and TRBJ2-1, the full variable domain reads GAGVSQSPSNKVTEKGKDVELRCDPISGHTALYWYRQSLGQGLEFLIYFQGNSAPDKSGLPSDRFSAERTGGSVSTLTIQRTQQEDSAVYLCASSLVVGSYNEQFFGPGTRLTVL.

The chain links TRBV5-6 to TRBJ2-7, with D possibly matching TRBD2 (7 bases). Germline CDR1 SGHDT, CDR2 YYEEEE. Trimming pared 2 bases from V and 0 bases from J, leaving 15 bases between. The CDR3 has 16 residues. Here the CDR3 DNA reads TGTGCCAGCAGCTTACCTGGGGGGGCGAGCTCCTACGAGCAGTACTTC. Residues: CASSLPGGASSYEQYF.

This clone showed up just once. The chain carries TRBV19 and TRBJ2-3, with 10 bases identical to TRBD1. The CDR3 has 16 amino acids. V lost 8 bases, J lost 1 base, and 9 bases stayed unmatched. Germline V gene data show CDR1 as LNHDA and CDR2 as SQIVND (reference sequence). CDR3 bases: TGTGCCAGTTCGACAGGGGGCGGGTATGGCACAGATACGCAGTATTTT. Its translation: CASSTGGGYGTDTQYF.

This sequence joins TRBV30 and TRBJ1-4; D ambiguous. Germline V gene data show CDR1 as GTSNPN and CDR2 as SVGIG (reference sequence). The CDR3 covers 15 residues. The V and J ends lost 8 bases and 3 bases respectively, with 19 bases between them. In nucleotides, the CDR3 is TGTGCCCGCGGAGAGGGAATTTCTGCTAATGAAAAACTGTTTTTT. Amino acid sequence: CARGEGISANEKLFF.

This clone was picked up one time. The chain joins TRBV5-1 to TRBJ2-7; the match to TRBD1 covers 7 bases. Trimming cost V 0 bases and J 2 bases; bases outside gene matches: 2. Germline assignment: CDR1 SGHRS and CDR2 YFSETQ. The CDR3 sequence is 14 residues long. Here the CDR3 DNA reads TGCGCCAGCAGCTTGGTACAGGGGCCCTACGAGCAGTACTTC. Translating gives CASSLVQGPYEQYF. Using reference TRBV5-1 and TRBJ2-7 for the parts outside the CDR3, the full variable domain is KAGVTQTPRYLIKTRGQQVTLSCSPISGHRSVSWYQQTPGQGLQFLFEYFSETQRNKGNFPGRFSGRQFSNSRSEMNVSTLELGDSALYLCASSLVQGPYEQYFGPGTRLTVT.

The chain couples TRBV4-2 to TRBJ1-2; tentatively, D is TRBD1 (5 bases). From germline, CDR1 is LGHNA and CDR2 YNFKEQ. V was cut by 2 bases and J by 6 bases, with 19 bases left in between. The CDR3 length is 16 residues. CDR3 bases: TGTGCCAGCAGCCAAATTTCCCGACAGTTAAGAGATGGCTACACCTTC. Amino acid sequence: CASSQISRQLRDGYTF.

This rearrangement joins TRBV5-6 to TRBJ1-1; the match to TRBD1 covers 9 bases. V shed 0 bases, J shed 5 bases, and the junction held 5 bases outside the gene matches. CDR3 length: 15 residues. The germline V gene has CDR1 SGHDT and CDR2 YYEEEE. In DNA form, the CDR3 reads TGTGCCAGCAGCTTGGGGACAGGGGTCGAGACTGAAGCTTTCTTT. It yields the protein CASSLGTGVETEAFF. Drawing the rest from reference TRBV5-6 and TRBJ1-1, the complete variable domain is DAGVTQSPTHLIKTRGQQVTLRCSPKSGHDTVSWYQQALGQGPQFIFQYYEEEERQRGNFPDRFSGHQFPNYSSELNVNALLLGDSALYLCASSLGTGVETEAFFGQGTRLTVV.

The chain has TRBV3-1 (or the pseudogene TRBV3-2) and TRBJ1-2; 7 bases map to TRBD1. Germline V gives CDR1 LGHDT, CDR2 YNNKEL (reference sequence). This CDR3 comprises 17 residues. After removal of 1 base from V and 3 bases from J, the junction contained 11 bases not matched to a gene. CDR3 in DNA: TGTGCCAGCAGCCAAGTTTATACAGGGGAGGACGACTATGGCTACACCTTC. Encoded protein: CASSQVYTGEDDYGYTF.

The rearrangement uses TRBV29-1 and TRBJ2-1; the match to TRBD2 covers 8 bases. Germline V gene data show CDR1 as SQVTM and CDR2 as ANQGSEA. CDR3 length: 13 amino acids. The ends lost 6 bases at V and 7 bases at J; junction bases unmatched: 8. Here the CDR3 DNA reads TGCAGCGTAGGACTAGCTCTCTCTAATGAGCAGTTCTTC. Protein: CSVGLALSNEQFF.

J is TRBJ1-3 and V is TRBV18; D unresolved. The germline V and J ends were trimmed by 2 bases and 1 base, with 0 bases remaining between them. This CDR3 region has 12 residues. From germline, CDR1 is KGHSH and CDR2 LQKENI. CDR3 in amino acids: CASSPSGNTIYF. The CDR3 DNA sequence: TGTGCCAGCTCACCATCTGGAAACACCATATATTTT.

In DNA, the CDR3 is TGCGCCAGCAGCGACACACACAACAGGGAGCCCAACACTGAAGCTTTCTTT. Translation gives CASSDTHNREPNTEAFF. This chain connects TRBV5-1 to TRBJ1-1; D is possibly TRBD1 (6 bases). V lost 4 bases and J lost 2, with 21 bases in between. Germline values: CDR1 SGHRS, CDR2 YFSETQ. The CDR3 loop spans 17 amino acids.

This chain uses TRBV27 with TRBJ2-5, with a weak D call TRBD1 (6 bases). The V and J ends lost 2 bases and 3 bases respectively, with 10 bases between them. Germline V gene data show CDR1 as MNHEY and CDR2 as SMNVEV (reference sequence). CDR3 length equals 14 residues. Here the CDR3 DNA reads TGTGCCAGCAGTTTACTCGGACAGAAAGAGACCCAGTACTTC. Amino acids: CASSLLGQKETQYF.

The rearrangement joins TRBV24-1 to TRBJ1-1; the D is unclear. This CDR3 contains 14 residues. V was clipped by 4 bases and J by 5 bases, with 13 bases between them. Germline V gene sequence: CDR1 KGHDR, CDR2 SFDVKD. The DNA for the CDR3 is TGTGCCACCAGTGAGGCCGGGATGGGGACTGAAGCTTTCTTT. Its translation is CATSEAGMGTEAFF.

The V gene is TRBV19, the J gene TRBJ1-5; D remains unclear. V lost 5 bases, J lost 3 bases, and 14 bases lay in between. Germline values: CDR1 LNHDA, CDR2 SQIVND (reference sequence). The CDR3 loop spans 15 amino acids. Here the CDR3 reads CASSPPGGNNQPQHF. CDR3 DNA: TGTGCCAGTAGTCCTCCCGGCGGTAACAATCAGCCCCAGCATTTT.

This chain uses TRBV4-3 with TRBJ1-1; possibly TRBD1 for D (6 bases). The CDR3 spans 17 residues. In germline, CDR1 is LGHNA, CDR2 YSLEER. Trimming stripped 5 bases from V and 6 bases from J, with 25 bases between. The CDR3 loop reads CASSERVGGGMGPEAFF. CDR3 DNA sequence: TGCGCCAGCAGCGAAAGAGTGGGGGGCGGAATGGGCCCTGAAGCTTTCTTT.

This rearrangement joins TRBV7-2 to TRBJ2-6; D not certain. Germline V gene data show CDR1 as SGHTA and CDR2 as FQGNSA. The V end lost 0 bases, the J end lost 4 bases, and 10 bases lay between the germline ends. The CDR3 is 16 amino acids. The CDR3 nucleotides read TGTGCCAGCAGCTTAGCCCTGGGCAGGGGGGCCAACGTCCTGACTTTC. Translating it yields CASSLALGRGANVLTF. The full variable domain, completed using reference TRBV7-2 and TRBJ2-6, is GAGVSQSPSNKVTEKGKDVELRCDPISGHTALYWYRQSLGQGLEFLIYFQGNSAPDKSGLPSDRFSAERTGGSVSTLTIQRTQQEDSAVYLCASSLALGRGANVLTFGAGSRLTVL.

The genes are TRBV4-1 and TRBJ1-1; no firm D call. V dropped 0 bases and J dropped 2 bases, with 19 bases sitting between them. This CDR3 region has 18 residues. Germline-derived CDR1 and CDR2 are MGHRA and YSYEKL. In DNA form, the CDR3 reads TGCGCCAGCAGCCAAGAAACGGGCAAGGGCGGGGTTAACACTGAAGCTTTCTTT. This codes for CASSQETGKGGVNTEAFF.

The chain couples TRBV6-2 or TRBV6-3 to TRBJ2-1; no clear D. The germline CDR1 and CDR2 sequences are MNHEY and SVGEGT. The germline V and J ends were trimmed by 0 bases and 7 bases, with 13 bases remaining between them. The CDR3 spans 15 residues. The CDR3 nucleotides are TGTGCCAGCAGTTACTCGACTCCCCCCTTTAATGAGCAGTTCTTC. It encodes CASSYSTPPFNEQFF.

The CDR3 loop reads CAWSVTHTPDSLTQYF. The CDR3 DNA follows: TGTGCCTGGAGTGTAACCCACACACCGGACTCCCTTACGCAGTATTTT. The chain is built from TRBV30 and TRBJ2-3; possible D gene TRBD2, 5 bases. V lost 0 bases and J lost 8, with 21 bases in between. This CDR3 has 16 residues. Germline V CDR1 and CDR2: GTSNPN, SVGIG (reference sequence).

The V call is TRBV6-4, the J call TRBJ1-1; D perhaps matches TRBD1 (5 bases). Per germline, CDR1 MRHNA and CDR2 SNTAGT. The length of the CDR3 is 18 residues. V lost 3 bases and J lost 0, with 20 bases in between. The CDR3 is CASSDKIEGYGVNTEAFF. Written as DNA, the CDR3 is TGTGCCAGCAGTGATAAAATCGAGGGGTATGGGGTGAACACTGAAGCTTTCTTT.

This rearrangement joins TRBV6-2 or TRBV6-3 to TRBJ2-1; D assignment may be TRBD1 or TRBD2 (5 bases each). This CDR3 has 17 residues. The germline V gene has CDR1 MNHEY and CDR2 SVGEGT. The ends were cut back, 0 bases at V and 4 bases at J, with 16 bases in the middle. CDR3 protein: CASSYSPSWGVYNEQFF. The CDR3 bases are TGTGCCAGCAGTTACTCTCCTAGCTGGGGCGTTTACAATGAGCAGTTCTTC.